Listed below are T cell receptor beta chains from one sample, sequenced in a study of cytomegalovirus exposure and HLA in healthy donors. Method: immunoSEQ multiplex PCR; TCRdb's copy keeps in-frame clones and lacks some. The table lists 250,000 or so clones, more than 75% of them singletons. Sequenced sample: PBMCs. These receptors all come from a human donor in good health. The CDR3 runs from the conserved cysteine through the conserved F or W. A D gene is named only where the DNA matches it firmly. Clone size is given for some rows only: seen once, a few or many times, or a class if the clone is expanded.

clone_size,v_call,d_call,j_call,cdr3_nt,cdr3_aa
.,TRBV29-1,TRBD1,TRBJ1-2,TGCAGCGTTGAAAGGGACAGCCTCAACTATGGCTACACCTTC,CSVERDSLNYGYTF
.,TRBV27,TRBD2,TRBJ2-7,TGTGCCAGCAGTTTCCGACTAGCGGGAGACCACGAGCAGTACTTC,CASSFRLAGDHEQYF
.,TRBV7-9,TRBD1,TRBJ1-1,TGTTCCAGCAGCTTAAACCCCAGGGGGCGATCCACTGAAGCTTTCTTT,CSSSLNPRGRSTEAFF
few,TRBV30,.,TRBJ2-7,TGTGCCTGGAGTTCTAGCGCCCACGAGCAGTACTTC,CAWSSSAHEQYF
.,TRBV7-8,.,TRBJ1-1,TGTGCCAGCAACTCCGCCGGGGGGCACACTGAAGCTTTCTTT,CASNSAGGHTEAFF
.,TRBV6-5,TRBD2,TRBJ2-7,TGTGCCAGCAGTTACGGGCTTAGCGGGATCTACGAGCAGTACTTC,CASSYGLSGIYEQYF
.,TRBV29-1,TRBD1,TRBJ2-1,TGCAGCGTTGGGCACAGGGGTTGGGGGCAGTTCTTC,CSVGHRGWGQFF
.,TRBV5-5,.,TRBJ2-7,TGTGCCAGCAAAACATCCTACGAGCAGTACTTC,CASKTSYEQYF
few,TRBV16,.,TRBJ2-7,TGTGCCAGCAGCCAGTATTCCCAGTACGAGCAGTACTTC,CASSQYSQYEQYF
.,TRBV11-2,.,TRBJ1-5,TGTGCCAGCAGCTGGGGGGGCACAGGCAATCAGCCCCAGCATTTT,CASSWGGTGNQPQHF
.,TRBV7-2,TRBD2,TRBJ2-5,TGTGCCAGCAGCTTAGGACTAGCGGGAGGGTTCCAAGAGACCCAGTACTTC,CASSLGLAGGFQETQYF
.,TRBV5-1,.,TRBJ2-1,TGCGCCAGCAGCCTGGACACAAATGAGCAGTTCTTC,CASSLDTNEQFF
.,TRBV15,.,TRBJ2-5,TGTGCCACCAGCAGATATCTTACGGAGGAGACCCAGTACTTC,CATSRYLTEETQYF
.,TRBV7-2,.,TRBJ2-1,TGTGCCAGCAGCGCCACGAGGAATGAGCAGTTCTTC,CASSATRNEQFF
.,TRBV2,TRBD2,TRBJ2-1,TGTGCCAGCAGTCCACACGGGTTGAGCGGGACCAATGAGCAGTTCTTC,CASSPHGLSGTNEQFF
.,TRBV5-5,.,TRBJ1-1,TGTGCCAGCAGCTTGGATGGCAGGGCTGAAGCTTTCTTT,CASSLDGRAEAFF
.,TRBV10-3,.,TRBJ1-1,TGTGCCATCAGTGAGACCGGGGTGAACACTGAAGCTTTCTTT,CAISETGVNTEAFF
few,TRBV28,.,TRBJ2-1,TGTGCCAGCAGTCGTTACCCTCGGGGCTACAATGAGCAGTTCTTC,CASSRYPRGYNEQFF
.,TRBV7-8,.,TRBJ2-7,TGTGCCAGCAGCTTAACTAGCTTTCCCTACGAGCAGTACTTC,CASSLTSFPYEQYF
.,TRBV19,.,TRBJ2-5,TGTGCCAGTAGTTCCCCCGGACAGCAAGAGACCCAGTACTTC,CASSSPGQQETQYF
few,TRBV28,TRBD2,TRBJ2-7,TGTGCCAGCAATGCTCCGACTAGCGGGAGTGGTGAGCAGTACTTC,CASNAPTSGSGEQYF
.,TRBV25-1,TRBD2,TRBJ2-7,TGTGCCAGCACCAACCCTCGACTAGCGGGAGTGCAATACTACGAGCAGTACTTC,CASTNPRLAGVQYYEQYF
.,TRBV12-2,.,TRBJ1-4,TGTGCAAGTCGCTTAGCGCGAGGGCGAGCAACTAATGAAAAACTGTTTTTT,CASRLARGRATNEKLFF
few,TRBV2,.,TRBJ1-2,TGTGCCAGCCAGGACAGTAACTATGGCTACACCTTC,CASQDSNYGYTF
once,TRBV4-1,TRBD2,TRBJ2-7,TGCGCCAGCAGCCAAGATATAGCGGGAGGATCCTACGAGCAGTACTTC,CASSQDIAGGSYEQYF
.,TRBV7-3,.,TRBJ2-1,TGTGCCAGCAGCTTAAGCGGGCAGAGCAATGAGCAGTTCTTC,CASSLSGQSNEQFF
.,TRBV2,.,TRBJ1-2,TGTGCCAGCAGTGAAGGGGTCTCGGCGGGCTATGGCTACACCTTC,CASSEGVSAGYGYTF
once,TRBV6-5,.,TRBJ1-2,TGTGCCAGCAGTTACGGGGCTTACTATGGCTACACCTTC,CASSYGAYYGYTF